This TCR beta chain comes out of a study of OX40 agonist ivuxolimab in advanced cancers. Study-level information: Patients were under 90% male with ages roughly 20 to 80, mean roughly 55. Study-level results: Also present in some nonresponders was a low level of normalized T-cell clonal expansion.

Clones were read by immunoSEQ multiplex PCR, and TCRdb kept only the in-frame ones, dropping some. This table has 65,000 or so clones, 70% to 90% appearing once. Details on this clone: Its antigen is unidentified.

It was autoimmune disease history or systemic immunosuppression that excluded patients. J was trimmed by 5 bases and V by 5 bases; bases with no gene match: 5. CDR3 length equals 14 residues. Germline CDR1 is SGHAT and CDR2 is FQDESV (reference sequence). This specimen was CD4+ or CD8+ T cells sorted from blood, taken in a trial of the OX40 agonist ivuxolimab. The sequence was obtained from an adult with an advanced solid tumor such as melanoma, head and neck, liver or kidney cancer. The chain is built from TRBV11-1 and TRBJ2-2; 7 bases align to TRBD1. DNA of the CDR3: TGTGCCAGCAGCCACAGACAGGGAACCGGGGAGCTGTTTTTT. Translating gives CASSHRQGTGELFF.